The sequence of this T cell receptor (beta chain) was determined in a study of regulatory T cells in long-lasting Graves disease. Whole-study findings and limits: Graves' patients with persistent disease showed TCR diversity lower than patients newly diagnosed. Thyroid tissue went unexamined; only peripheral blood was analyzed. Newly diagnosed disease favored TRBV20-1 and TRBJ2-1 over persistent disease.

V lost 6 bases to trimming and J lost 11 bases, with 13 bases between them. The CDR3 spans 11 residues. Germline V gene sequence: CDR1 SGHAT, CDR2 FQNNGV. To make TCR beta libraries, researchers used iRepertoire HTBI primers and Arm-PCR of CDR3 regions. TCRdb re-derived calls from the multiplex PCR reads in MiXCR, one entry per CDR3 protein. Of a few hundred thousand distinct CDR3 sequences in the sample, about 20% are singletons; the top ten hold approximately 25%. This clonotype was counted many times. Its antigen is not identified. The time point was: persistent/refractory GD, antithyroid drugs over 5 years with positive TRAb. From PBMCs, RNA was extracted and then used to make the TCR library. Peripheral blood, nine milliliters of it, was drawn into EDTA tubes.

The receptor's source is a female donor with Graves disease. The chain has TRBV11-2 and TRBJ1-1; D is ambiguous. Source: peripheral blood mononuclear cells (PBMCs), taken when the disease was refractory, from a patient treated with antithyroid drugs. CDR3 DNA: TGTGCCAGCAGTCCACAGTTCGTGGCTTTCTTT. Its translation: CASSPQFVAFF.